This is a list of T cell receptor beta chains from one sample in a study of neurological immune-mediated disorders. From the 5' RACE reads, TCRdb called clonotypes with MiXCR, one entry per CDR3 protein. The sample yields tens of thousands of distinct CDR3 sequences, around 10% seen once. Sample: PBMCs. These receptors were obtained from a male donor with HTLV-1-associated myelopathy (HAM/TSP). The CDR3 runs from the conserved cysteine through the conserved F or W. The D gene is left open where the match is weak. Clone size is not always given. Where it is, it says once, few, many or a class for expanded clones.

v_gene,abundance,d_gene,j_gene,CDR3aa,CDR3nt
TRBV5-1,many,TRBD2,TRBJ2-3,CASSKGLAGTDTQYF,TGCGCCAGCAGCAAGGGACTAGCGGGCACAGATACGCAGTATTTT
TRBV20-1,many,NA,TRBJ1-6,CSARVVAQADSPLHF,TGCAGTGCTAGAGTTGTGGCCCAGGCGGATTCACCCCTCCACTTT
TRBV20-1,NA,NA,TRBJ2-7,CSVSDSSYEQYF,TGCAGTGTTTCCGACAGCTCCTACGAGCAGTACTTC
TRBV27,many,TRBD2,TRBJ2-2,CASSPIGTTNTGELFF,TGTGCCAGCAGTCCAATCGGGACTACGAACACCGGGGAGCTGTTTTTT
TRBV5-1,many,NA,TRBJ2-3,CASRLSITDTQYF,TGCGCCAGCAGGCTATCTATCACAGATACGCAGTATTTT
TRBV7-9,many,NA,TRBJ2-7,CASSGPNPFRSSYEQYF,TGTGCCAGCAGCGGACCGAACCCATTCAGGAGCTCCTACGAGCAGTACTTC
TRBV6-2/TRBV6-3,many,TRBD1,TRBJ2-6,CASSYLTGTGSGANVLTF,TGTGCCAGCAGTTACCTGACAGGGACGGGTTCTGGGGCCAACGTCCTGACTTTC
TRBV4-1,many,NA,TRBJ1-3,CASSQRGMRYF,TGCGCCAGCAGCCAAAGGGGTATGAGATATTTT
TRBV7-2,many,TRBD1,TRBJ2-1,CASSLTRTGQEQFF,TGTGCCAGCAGCTTGACCCGGACAGGGCAAGAGCAGTTCTTC
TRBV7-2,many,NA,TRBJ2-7,CASSSEFSSYEQYF,TGTGCCAGCAGCTCAGAGTTCAGCTCCTACGAGCAGTACTTC
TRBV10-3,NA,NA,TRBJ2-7,CAISEFRGWDEQYF,TGTGCCATCAGTGAGTTCAGGGGATGGGACGAGCAGTACTTC
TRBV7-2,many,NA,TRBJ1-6,CASSPAVLRFTLHF,TGTGCCAGCAGCCCTGCAGTATTGAGGTTCACCCTCCACTTT
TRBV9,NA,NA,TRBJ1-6,CASSVSGNDDSPLHF,TGTGCCAGCAGCGTATCGGGGAACGATGATTCACCCCTCCACTTT
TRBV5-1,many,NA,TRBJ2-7,CASSLGESFSYEQYF,TGCGCCAGCAGCTTGGGAGAGAGTTTCTCCTACGAGCAGTACTTC
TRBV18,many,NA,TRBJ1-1,CASLGDGQNTEAFF,TGTGCCAGCTTAGGGGACGGACAGAACACTGAAGCTTTCTTT
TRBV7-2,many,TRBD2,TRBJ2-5,CASKPGASGKTQYF,TGTGCCAGCAAGCCCGGGGCTAGCGGGAAGACCCAGTACTTC
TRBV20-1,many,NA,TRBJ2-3,CSARGPGGTDTQYF,TGCAGTGCTAGAGGTCCAGGCGGCACAGATACGCAGTATTTT
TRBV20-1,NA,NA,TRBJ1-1,CSAREGGPGTEAF,TGCAGTGCTAGAGAGGGGGGCCCGGGCACTGAAGCTTTC
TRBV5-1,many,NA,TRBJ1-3,CASSEGTPGNTIYF,TGCGCCAGCAGTGAGGGAACCCCTGGAAACACCATATATTTT
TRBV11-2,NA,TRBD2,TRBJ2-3,CASSFVAGGGTDTQYF,TGTGCCAGCAGCTTCGTAGCGGGGGGGGGCACAGATACGCAGTATTTT
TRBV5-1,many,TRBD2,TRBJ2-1,CASNVAGVAGGTEQFF,TGCGCCAGCAACGTGGCAGGGGTAGCGGGGGGTACTGAGCAGTTCTTC
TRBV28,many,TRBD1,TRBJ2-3,CASSLQGTGSTDTQYF,TGTGCCAGCAGTTTACAGGGGACAGGGAGCACAGATACGCAGTATTTT
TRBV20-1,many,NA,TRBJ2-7,CSAKVSYEQYF,TGCAGTGCTAAGGTCTCCTACGAGCAGTACTTC
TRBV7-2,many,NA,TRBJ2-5,CASSPTRKETQYF,TGTGCCAGCAGCCCCACCCGGAAGGAGACCCAGTACTTC
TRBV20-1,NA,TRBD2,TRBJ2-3,CSAIAGVSTDTQYF,TGCAGTGCTATAGCGGGGGTGAGCACAGATACGCAGTATTTT
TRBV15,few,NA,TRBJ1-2,CATSGEPGQYGYTF,TGTGCCACCAGCGGCGAACCTGGACAGTATGGCTACACCTTC
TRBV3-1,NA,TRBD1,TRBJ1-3,CASSRETGASGNTIYF,TGTGCCAGCAGCCGCGAGACAGGGGCCTCTGGAAACACCATATATTTT
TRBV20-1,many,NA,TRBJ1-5,CSARDGGANQPQHF,TGCAGTGCTAGAGATGGGGGGGCTAATCAGCCCCAGCATTTT
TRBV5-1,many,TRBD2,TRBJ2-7,CASSGGSSGVSYEQYF,TGCGCCAGCAGCGGGGGGAGTAGCGGGGTCTCCTACGAGCAGTACTTC
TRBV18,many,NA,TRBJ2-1,CASSQANGEQFF,TGTGCCAGCTCGCAAGCGAACGGGGAGCAGTTCTTC
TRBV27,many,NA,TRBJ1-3,CASRRQTDSGNTIYF,TGTGCCAGCAGACGCCAGACAGATTCTGGAAACACCATATATTTT
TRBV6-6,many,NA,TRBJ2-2,CASSYVGQANTGELFF,TGTGCCAGCAGTTACGTGGGGCAGGCGAACACCGGGGAGCTGTTTTTT
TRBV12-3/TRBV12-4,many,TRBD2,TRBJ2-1,CASTPLAGGYNEQFF,TGTGCCAGCACCCCACTAGCGGGCGGGTACAATGAGCAGTTCTTC
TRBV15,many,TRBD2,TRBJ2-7,CATSRASGSEQYF,TGTGCCACCAGCAGAGCTAGCGGCAGCGAGCAGTACTTC
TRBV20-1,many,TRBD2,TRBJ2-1,CSARTSGGSSYNEQFF,TGCAGTGCCCGGACTAGCGGGGGGAGCTCCTACAATGAGCAGTTCTTC
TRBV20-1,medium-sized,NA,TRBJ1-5,CSAVDWTYSNQPQHF,TGCAGTGCCGTCGACTGGACCTATAGCAATCAGCCCCAGCATTTT
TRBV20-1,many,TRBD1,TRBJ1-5,CSAGDRAPNQPQHF,TGCAGTGCAGGAGACAGGGCCCCAAATCAGCCCCAGCATTTT
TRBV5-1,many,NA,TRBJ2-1,CASSLKYSGDEQFF,TGCGCCAGCAGCTTGAAGTACTCTGGGGATGAGCAGTTCTTC
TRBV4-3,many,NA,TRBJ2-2,CASSRDGELFF,TGCGCCAGCAGCCGTGACGGGGAGCTGTTTTTT
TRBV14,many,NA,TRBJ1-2,CASSQGYSGYGYTF,TGTGCCAGCAGCCAAGGCTATAGCGGTTATGGCTACACCTTC